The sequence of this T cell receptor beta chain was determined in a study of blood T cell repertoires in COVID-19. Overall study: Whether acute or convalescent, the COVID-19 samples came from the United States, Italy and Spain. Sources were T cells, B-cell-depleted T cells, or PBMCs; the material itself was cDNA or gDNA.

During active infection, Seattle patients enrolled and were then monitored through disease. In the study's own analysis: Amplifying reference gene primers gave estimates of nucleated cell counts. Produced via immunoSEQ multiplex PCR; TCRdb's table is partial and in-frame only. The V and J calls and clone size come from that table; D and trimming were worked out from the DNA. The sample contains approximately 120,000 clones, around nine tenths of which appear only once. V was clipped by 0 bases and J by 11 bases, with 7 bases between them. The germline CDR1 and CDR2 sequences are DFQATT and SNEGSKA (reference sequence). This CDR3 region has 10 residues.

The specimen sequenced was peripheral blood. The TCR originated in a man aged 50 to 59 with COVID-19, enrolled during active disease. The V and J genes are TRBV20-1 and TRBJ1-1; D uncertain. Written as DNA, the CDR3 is TGCAGTGCTAGAGATTTTCAGGCTTTCTTT. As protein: CSARDFQAFF.